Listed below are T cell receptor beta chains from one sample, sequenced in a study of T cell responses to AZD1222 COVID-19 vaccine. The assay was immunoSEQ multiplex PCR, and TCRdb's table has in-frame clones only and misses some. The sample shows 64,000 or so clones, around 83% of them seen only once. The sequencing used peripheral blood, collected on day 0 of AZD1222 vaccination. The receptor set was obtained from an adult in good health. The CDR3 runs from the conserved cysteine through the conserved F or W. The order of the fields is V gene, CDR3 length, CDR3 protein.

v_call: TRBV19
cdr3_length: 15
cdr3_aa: CASSIGTAVQETQYF

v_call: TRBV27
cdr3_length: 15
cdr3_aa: CASSRDRTVTYEQYF

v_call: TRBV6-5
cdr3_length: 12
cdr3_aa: CASGTGYEKLFF

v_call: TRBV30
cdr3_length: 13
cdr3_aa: CAWSVRRAETQYF

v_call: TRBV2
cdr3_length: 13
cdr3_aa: CAERVHVGYGYTF

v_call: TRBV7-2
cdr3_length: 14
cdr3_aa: CASGLRSGGNEQFF

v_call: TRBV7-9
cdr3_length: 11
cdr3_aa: CASSPGVTQYF

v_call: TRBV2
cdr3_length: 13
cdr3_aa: CASTTERGGELFF

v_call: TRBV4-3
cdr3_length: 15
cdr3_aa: CASSQGRDRGGGYTF

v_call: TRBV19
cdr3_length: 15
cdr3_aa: CASSIPQGPGDTQYF

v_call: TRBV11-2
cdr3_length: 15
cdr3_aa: CASSLGAVSAQPQHF

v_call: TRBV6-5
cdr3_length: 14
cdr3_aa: CATGVSRDNSPLHF

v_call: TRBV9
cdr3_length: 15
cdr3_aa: CASSVRWDSSYEQYF

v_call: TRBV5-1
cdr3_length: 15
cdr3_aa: CASSSDPGHQETQYF

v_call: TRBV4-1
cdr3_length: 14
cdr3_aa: CASSFRDRGYEQYF

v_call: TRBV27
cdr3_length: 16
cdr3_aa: CASSFQQALGYNEQFF

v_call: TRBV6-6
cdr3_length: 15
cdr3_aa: CASRDSGGAEETQYF

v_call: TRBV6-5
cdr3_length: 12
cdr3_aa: CASTPSGNTIYF

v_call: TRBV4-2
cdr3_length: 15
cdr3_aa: CASSQVDRAGTEAFF

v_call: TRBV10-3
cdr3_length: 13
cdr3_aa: CAISTDGSYEQYF

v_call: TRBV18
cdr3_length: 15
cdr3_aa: CASSPFDGSNEKLFF

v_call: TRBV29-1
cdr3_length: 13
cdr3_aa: CSVRDASSYEQYF

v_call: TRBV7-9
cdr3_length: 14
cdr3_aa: CASSLGTAGEKLFF

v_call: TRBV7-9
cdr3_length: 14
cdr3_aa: CASSFGTYNNEQFF

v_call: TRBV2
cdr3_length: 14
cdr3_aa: CASSDRTGPYGYTF

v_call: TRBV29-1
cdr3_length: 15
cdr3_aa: CSVTRVDPASYEQYF

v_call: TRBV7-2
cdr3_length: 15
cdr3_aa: CASSFSLGVDYEQYF

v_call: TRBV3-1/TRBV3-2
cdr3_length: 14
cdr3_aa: CASSQDHREQPQHF

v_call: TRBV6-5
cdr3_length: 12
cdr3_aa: CASTPGAGGYTF

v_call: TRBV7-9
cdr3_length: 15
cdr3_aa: CASSSLRLGSYEQYF

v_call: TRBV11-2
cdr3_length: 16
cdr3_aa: CASSLDRAGGLNEQFF

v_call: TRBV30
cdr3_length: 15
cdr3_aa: CAWSVPRHSGNTIYF

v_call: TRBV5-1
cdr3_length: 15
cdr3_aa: CASSLQGADRETQYF

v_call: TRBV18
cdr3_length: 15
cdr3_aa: CASSPGDRGEETQYF

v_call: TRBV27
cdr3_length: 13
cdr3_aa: CASSWDRDNEQFF

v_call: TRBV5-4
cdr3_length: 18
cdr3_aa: CASSLGLAGGFSYNEQFF

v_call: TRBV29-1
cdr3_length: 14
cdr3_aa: CSVETGGAGTEAFF

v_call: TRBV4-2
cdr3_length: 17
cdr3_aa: CASSQDQSGGARGTQYF

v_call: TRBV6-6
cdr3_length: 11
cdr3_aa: CASSSNQPQHF

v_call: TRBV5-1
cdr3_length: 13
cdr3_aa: CATRVGGSTEAFF

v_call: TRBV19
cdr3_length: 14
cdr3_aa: CASSRGPGSGVAFF

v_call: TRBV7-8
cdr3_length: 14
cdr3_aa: CASSLATGEQPQHF

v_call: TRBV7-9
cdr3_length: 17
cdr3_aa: CASSPPGAYSGANVLTF

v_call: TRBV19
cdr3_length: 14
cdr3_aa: CASSTTSGGYEQYF

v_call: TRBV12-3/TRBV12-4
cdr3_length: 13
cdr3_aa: CASSLNRGSPLHF

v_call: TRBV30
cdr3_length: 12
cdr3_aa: CAWSVQGTEAFF

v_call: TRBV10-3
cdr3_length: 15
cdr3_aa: CAISESGRESTEAFF

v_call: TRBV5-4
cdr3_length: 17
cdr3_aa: CASSDFVAGGPGNTIYF

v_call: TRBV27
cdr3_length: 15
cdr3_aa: CASTPFGGYADTQYF

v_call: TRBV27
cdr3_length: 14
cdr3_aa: CASSFGGRQYEQYF

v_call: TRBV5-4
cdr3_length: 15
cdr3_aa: CASSLAGTGNSPLHF

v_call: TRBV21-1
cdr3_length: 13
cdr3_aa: CASSSPLGVIQYF

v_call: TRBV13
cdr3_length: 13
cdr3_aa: CASSHLAGNTIYF

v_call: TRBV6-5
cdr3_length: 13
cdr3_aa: CASSYSRQETQYF

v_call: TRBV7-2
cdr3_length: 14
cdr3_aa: CASSSRGTAYGYTF

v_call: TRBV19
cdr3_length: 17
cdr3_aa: CASSISGKKLSNTEAFF

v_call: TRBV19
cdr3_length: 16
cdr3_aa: CASSILTVSGANVLTF

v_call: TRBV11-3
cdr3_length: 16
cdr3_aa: CASSRARQDHQETQYF

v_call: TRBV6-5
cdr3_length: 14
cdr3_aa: CASTRGVGYQPQHF